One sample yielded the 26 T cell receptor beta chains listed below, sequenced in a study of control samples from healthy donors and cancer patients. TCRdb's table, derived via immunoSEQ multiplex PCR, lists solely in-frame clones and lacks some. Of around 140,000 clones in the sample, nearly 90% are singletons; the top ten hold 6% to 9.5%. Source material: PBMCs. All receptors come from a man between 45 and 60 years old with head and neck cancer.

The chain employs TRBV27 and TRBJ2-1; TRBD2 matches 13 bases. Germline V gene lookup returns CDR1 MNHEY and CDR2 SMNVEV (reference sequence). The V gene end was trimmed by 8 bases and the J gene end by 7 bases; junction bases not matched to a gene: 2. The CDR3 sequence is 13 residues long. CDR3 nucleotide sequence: TGTGCCAGCCAACTAGCGGGAGGGAATGAGCAGTTCTTC. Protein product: CASQLAGGNEQFF.

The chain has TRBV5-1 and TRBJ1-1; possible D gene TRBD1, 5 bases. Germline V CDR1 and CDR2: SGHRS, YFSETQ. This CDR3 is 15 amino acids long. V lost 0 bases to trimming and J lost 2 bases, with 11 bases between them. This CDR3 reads CASSLVTGLNTEAFF. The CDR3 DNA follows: TGCGCCAGCAGCTTGGTGACGGGACTTAACACTGAAGCTTTCTTT. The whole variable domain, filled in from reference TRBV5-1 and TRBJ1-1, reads KAGVTQTPRYLIKTRGQQVTLSCSPISGHRSVSWYQQTPGQGLQFLFEYFSETQRNKGNFPGRFSGRQFSNSRSEMNVSTLELGDSALYLCASSLVTGLNTEAFFGQGTRLTVV.

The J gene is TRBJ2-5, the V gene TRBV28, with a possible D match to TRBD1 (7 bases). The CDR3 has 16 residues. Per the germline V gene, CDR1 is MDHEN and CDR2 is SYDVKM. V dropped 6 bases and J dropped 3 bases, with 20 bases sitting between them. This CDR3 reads CASSRGGTVIKETQYF. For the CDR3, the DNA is TGTGCCAGCAGCCGAGGGGGGACAGTAATAAAAGAGACCCAGTACTTC.

The CDR3 reads CASSMDWNEQFF. The CDR3 coding sequence is TGTGCCAGCAGCATGGACTGGAATGAGCAGTTCTTC. V gene TRBV7-2 combines with J gene TRBJ2-1; D possibly corresponds to TRBD2 (5 bases). Germline CDR1 SGHTA, CDR2 FQGNSA. This CDR3 spans 12 amino acids. The V gene lost 5 bases and the J gene lost 7 bases, with 9 bases spanning the gap. The whole variable domain, remainder taken from reference TRBV7-2 and TRBJ2-1, is GAGVSQSPSNKVTEKGKDVELRCDPISGHTALYWYRQSLGQGLEFLIYFQGNSAPDKSGLPSDRFSAERTGGSVSTLTIQRTQQEDSAVYLCASSMDWNEQFFGPGTRLTVL.

Here the CDR3 reads CASSYGPWPSTDTQYF. The CDR3 nucleotides are TGTGCCAGCAGTTATGGGCCGTGGCCAAGCACAGATACGCAGTATTTT. The J gene is TRBJ2-3, the V gene TRBV6-6; D call uncertain. This CDR3 comprises 16 residues. The germline CDR1 and CDR2 sequences are MNHNY and SVGAGI (reference sequence). Trimming left V 3 bases short and J 0 bases short, with 13 bases between.

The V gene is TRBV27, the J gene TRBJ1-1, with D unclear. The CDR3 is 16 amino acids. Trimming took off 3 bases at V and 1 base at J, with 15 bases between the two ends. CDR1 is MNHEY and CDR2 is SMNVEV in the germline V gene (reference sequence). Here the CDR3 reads CASSFDAGKRNTEAFF. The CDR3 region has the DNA TGTGCCAGCAGTTTCGATGCGGGGAAGCGGAACACTGAAGCTTTCTTT.

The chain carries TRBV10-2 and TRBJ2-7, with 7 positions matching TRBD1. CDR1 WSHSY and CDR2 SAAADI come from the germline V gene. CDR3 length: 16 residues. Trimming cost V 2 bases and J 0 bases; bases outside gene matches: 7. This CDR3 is CASSEGSQGTSYEQYF. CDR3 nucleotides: TGCGCCAGCAGTGAGGGCTCACAGGGGACCTCCTACGAGCAGTACTTC.

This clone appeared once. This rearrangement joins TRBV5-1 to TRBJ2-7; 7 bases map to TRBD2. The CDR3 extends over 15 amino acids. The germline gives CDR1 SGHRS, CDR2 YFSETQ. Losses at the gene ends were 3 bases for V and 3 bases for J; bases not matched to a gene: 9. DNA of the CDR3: TGCGCCAGCAGCTCAAACCCGGCGGGGGACTACGAGCAGTACTTC. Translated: CASSSNPAGDYEQYF.

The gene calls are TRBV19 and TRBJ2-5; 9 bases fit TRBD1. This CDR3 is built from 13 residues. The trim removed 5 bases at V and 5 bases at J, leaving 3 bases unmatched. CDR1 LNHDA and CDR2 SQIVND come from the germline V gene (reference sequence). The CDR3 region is CASSLGQGETQYF. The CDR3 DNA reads TGTGCCAGTAGTCTCGGACAGGGGGAGACCCAGTACTTC.

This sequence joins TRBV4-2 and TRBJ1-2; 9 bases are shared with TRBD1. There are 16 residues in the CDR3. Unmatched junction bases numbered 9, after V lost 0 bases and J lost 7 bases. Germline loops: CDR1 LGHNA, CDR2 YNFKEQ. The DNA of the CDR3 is TGTGCCAGCAGCCAAGATCGGGACAGGGTAGGTGGTGGCTACACCTTC. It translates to CASSQDRDRVGGGYTF.

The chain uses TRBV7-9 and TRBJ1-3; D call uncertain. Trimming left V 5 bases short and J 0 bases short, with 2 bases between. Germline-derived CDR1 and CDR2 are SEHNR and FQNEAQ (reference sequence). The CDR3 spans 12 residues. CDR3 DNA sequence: TGTGCCAGCAGCCACTCTGGAAACACCATATATTTT. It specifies CASSHSGNTIYF.

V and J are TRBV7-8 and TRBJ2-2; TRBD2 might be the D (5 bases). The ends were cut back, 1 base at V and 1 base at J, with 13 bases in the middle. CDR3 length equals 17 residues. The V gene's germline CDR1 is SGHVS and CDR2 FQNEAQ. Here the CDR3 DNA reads TGTGCCAGCAGCTTAGGCGCGGGTAGGGTGAACACCGGGGAGCTGTTTTTT. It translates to CASSLGAGRVNTGELFF.

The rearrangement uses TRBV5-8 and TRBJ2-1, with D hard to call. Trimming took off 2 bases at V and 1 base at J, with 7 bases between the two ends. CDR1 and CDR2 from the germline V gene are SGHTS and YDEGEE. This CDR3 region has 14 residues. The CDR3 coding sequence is TGTGCCAGCAGCTTTGGCGGTTCCTACAATGAGCAGTTCTTC. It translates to CASSFGGSYNEQFF.

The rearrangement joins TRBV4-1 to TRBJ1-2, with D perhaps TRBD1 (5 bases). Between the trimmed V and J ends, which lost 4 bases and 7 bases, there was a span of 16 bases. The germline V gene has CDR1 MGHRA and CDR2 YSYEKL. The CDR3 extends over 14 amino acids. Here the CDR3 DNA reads TGCGCCAGCAGCCGAGCCGGGACTAATGCTGGCTACACCTTC. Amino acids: CASSRAGTNAGYTF.

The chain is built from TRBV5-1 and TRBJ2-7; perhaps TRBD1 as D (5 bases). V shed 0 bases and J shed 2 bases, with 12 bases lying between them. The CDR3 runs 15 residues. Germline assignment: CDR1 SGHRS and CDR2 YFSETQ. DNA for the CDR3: TGCGCCAGCAGCTTGGCTCCAGGGTCCACCTACGAGCAGTACTTC. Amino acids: CASSLAPGSTYEQYF.

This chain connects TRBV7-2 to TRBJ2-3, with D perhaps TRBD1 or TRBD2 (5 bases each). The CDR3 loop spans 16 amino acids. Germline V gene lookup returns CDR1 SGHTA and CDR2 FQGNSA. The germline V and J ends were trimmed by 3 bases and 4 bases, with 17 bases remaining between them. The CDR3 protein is CASSLSGTRGADTQYF. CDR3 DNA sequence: TGTGCCAGCAGCTTGTCCGGGACCCGAGGGGCAGATACGCAGTATTTT.

CDR3 amino acids: CASNPGGDHSQHF. The CDR3 coding sequence is TGCGCCAGCAATCCCGGGGGGGACCATTCCCAGCATTTT. The chain links TRBV10-2 to TRBJ1-5; the D gene is possibly TRBD1 (5 bases). Trimming left V 7 bases short and J 11 bases short, with 18 bases between. The CDR3 covers 13 residues. Germline lookup yields CDR1 WSHSY and CDR2 SAAADI.

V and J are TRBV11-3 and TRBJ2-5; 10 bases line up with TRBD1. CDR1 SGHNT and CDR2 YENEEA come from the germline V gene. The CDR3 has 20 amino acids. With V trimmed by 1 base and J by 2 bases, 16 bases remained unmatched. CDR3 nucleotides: TGTGCCAGCAGCTTAGGCCCTTCCGGGACAGGGGATCCCAGGCAAGAGACCCAGTACTTC. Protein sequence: CASSLGPSGTGDPRQETQYF.

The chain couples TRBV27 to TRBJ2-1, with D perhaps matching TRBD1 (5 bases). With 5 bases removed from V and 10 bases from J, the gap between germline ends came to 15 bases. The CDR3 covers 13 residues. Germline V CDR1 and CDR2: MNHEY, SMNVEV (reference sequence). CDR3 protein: CASSQPDYREQFF. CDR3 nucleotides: TGTGCCAGCAGTCAACCCGATTACAGGGAGCAGTTCTTC.

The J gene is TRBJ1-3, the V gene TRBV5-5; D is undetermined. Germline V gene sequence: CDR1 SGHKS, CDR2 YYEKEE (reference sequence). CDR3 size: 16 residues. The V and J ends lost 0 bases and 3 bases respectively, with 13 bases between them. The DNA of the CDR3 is TGTGCCAGCAGCTTGGCCTCGGCGCCGGATGGAAACACCATATATTTT. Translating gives CASSLASAPDGNTIYF.

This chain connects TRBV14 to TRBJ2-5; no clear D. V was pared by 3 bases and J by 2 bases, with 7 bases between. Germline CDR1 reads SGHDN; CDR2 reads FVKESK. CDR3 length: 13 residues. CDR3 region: CASSQRIQETQYF. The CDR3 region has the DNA TGTGCCAGCAGCCAGCGAATACAAGAGACCCAGTACTTC. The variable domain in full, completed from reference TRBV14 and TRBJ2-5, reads EAGVTQFPSHSVIEKGQTVTLRCDPISGHDNLYWYRRVMGKEIKFLLHFVKESKQDESGMPNNRFLAERTGGTYSTLKVQPAELEDSGVYFCASSQRIQETQYFGPGTRLLVL.

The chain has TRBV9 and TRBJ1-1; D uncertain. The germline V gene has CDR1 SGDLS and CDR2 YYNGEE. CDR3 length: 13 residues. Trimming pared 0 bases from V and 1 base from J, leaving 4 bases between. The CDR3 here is CASSVEANTEAFF. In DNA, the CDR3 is TGTGCCAGCAGCGTAGAGGCGAACACTGAAGCTTTCTTT.

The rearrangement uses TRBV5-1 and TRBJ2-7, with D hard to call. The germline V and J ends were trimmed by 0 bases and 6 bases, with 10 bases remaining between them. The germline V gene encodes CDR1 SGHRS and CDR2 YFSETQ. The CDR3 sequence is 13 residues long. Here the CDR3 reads CASSLEGPLEQYF. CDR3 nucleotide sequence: TGCGCCAGCAGCTTGGAGGGCCCCCTCGAGCAGTACTTC.

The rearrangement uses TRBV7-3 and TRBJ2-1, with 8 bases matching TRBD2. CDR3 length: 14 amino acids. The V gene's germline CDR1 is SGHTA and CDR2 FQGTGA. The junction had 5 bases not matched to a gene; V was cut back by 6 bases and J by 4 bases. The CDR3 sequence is CASSFLAGYNEQFF. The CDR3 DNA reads TGTGCCAGCAGTTTTTTAGCGGGGTACAATGAGCAGTTCTTC.

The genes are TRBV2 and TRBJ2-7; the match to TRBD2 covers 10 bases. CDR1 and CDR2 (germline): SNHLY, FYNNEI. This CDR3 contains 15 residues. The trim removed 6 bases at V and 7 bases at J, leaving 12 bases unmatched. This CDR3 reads CASSAGLAAFSEQYF. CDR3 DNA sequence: TGTGCCAGCAGCGCTGGACTAGCGGCTTTTTCGGAGCAGTACTTC. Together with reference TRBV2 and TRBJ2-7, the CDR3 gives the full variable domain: EPEVTQTPSHQVTQMGQEVILRCVPISNHLYFYWYRQILGQKVEFLVSFYNNEISEKSEIFDDQFSVERPDGSNFTLKIRSTKLEDSAMYFCASSAGLAAFSEQYFGPGTRLTVT.

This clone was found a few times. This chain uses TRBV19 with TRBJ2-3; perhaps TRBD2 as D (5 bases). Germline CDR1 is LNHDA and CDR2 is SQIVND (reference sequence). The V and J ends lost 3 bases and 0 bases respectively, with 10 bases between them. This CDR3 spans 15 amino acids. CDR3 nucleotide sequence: TGTGCCAGTAGTATCGCTAGCTGGAGCACAGATACGCAGTATTTT. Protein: CASSIASWSTDTQYF. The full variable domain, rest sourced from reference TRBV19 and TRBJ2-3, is DGGITQSPKYLFRKEGQNVTLSCEQNLNHDAMYWYRQDPGQGLRLIYYSQIVNDFQKGDIAEGYSVSREKKESFPLTVTSAQKNPTAFYLCASSIASWSTDTQYFGPGTRLTVL.